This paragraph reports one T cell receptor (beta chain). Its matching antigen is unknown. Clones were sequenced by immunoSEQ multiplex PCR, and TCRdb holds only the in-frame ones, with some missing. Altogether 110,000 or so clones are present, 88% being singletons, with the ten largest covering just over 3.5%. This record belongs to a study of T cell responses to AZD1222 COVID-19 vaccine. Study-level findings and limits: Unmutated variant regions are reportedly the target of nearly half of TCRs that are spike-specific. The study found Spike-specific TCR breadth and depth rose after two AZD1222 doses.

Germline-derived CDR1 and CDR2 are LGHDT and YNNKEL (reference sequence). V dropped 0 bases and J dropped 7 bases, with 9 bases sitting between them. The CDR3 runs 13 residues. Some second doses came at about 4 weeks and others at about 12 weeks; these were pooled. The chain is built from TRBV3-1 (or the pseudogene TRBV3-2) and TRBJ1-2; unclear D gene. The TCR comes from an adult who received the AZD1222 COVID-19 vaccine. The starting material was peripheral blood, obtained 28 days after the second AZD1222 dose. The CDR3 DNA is TGTGCCAGCAGCCAAGAGGGAGCGGTTGGCTACACCTTC. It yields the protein CASSQEGAVGYTF.